Presented here are 9 T cell receptor beta chains from one specimen sequenced in a study of CD8 T cells in Susac syndrome. An input of about 0.45 to 1 ug of RNA was subjected to reverse transcription using random hexamers. MiXCR was run by TCRdb on the immunoSEQ multiplex PCR reads, yielding one entry per CDR3 protein. In the table there are about 120,000 distinct CDR3 sequences, around 94% of which are singletons. The sample consisted of CD8+ T cells from PBMCs. Receptors were obtained from a human donor with Susac syndrome.

The rearrangement joins TRBV20-1 to TRBJ2-7, with D perhaps TRBD1 (6 bases). Trimming took 0 bases from V and 5 from J, leaving 14 bases between them. CDR1 and CDR2 from the germline V gene are DFQATT and SNEGSKA (reference sequence). The CDR3 length is 14 residues. The CDR3: CSARDKQGFHEQYF. The DNA for the CDR3 is TGCAGTGCTAGAGATAAACAGGGCTTCCACGAGCAGTACTTC.

The gene calls are TRBV7-2 and TRBJ2-1; D not resolved. The germline CDR1 and CDR2 sequences are SGHTA and FQGNSA. The V and J ends lost 0 bases and 3 bases respectively, with 6 bases between them. The CDR3 extends over 14 amino acids. The CDR3 sequence is CASSLAGFYNEQFF. CDR3 nucleotides: TGTGCCAGCAGCTTAGCGGGCTTCTACAATGAGCAGTTCTTC. The entire variable domain, with the rest obtained from reference TRBV7-2 and TRBJ2-1, is as follows: GAGVSQSPSNKVTEKGKDVELRCDPISGHTALYWYRQSLGQGLEFLIYFQGNSAPDKSGLPSDRFSAERTGGSVSTLTIQRTQQEDSAVYLCASSLAGFYNEQFFGPGTRLTVL.

The rearrangement joins TRBV20-1 to TRBJ1-2, with no clear D. The length of the CDR3 is 15 residues. CDR1 is DFQATT, CDR2 SNEGSKA, per germline (reference sequence). The V end was cut by 3 bases, the J end by 4 bases, with 18 bases between. The CDR3 coding sequence is TGCAGTGCTAGCTCCTCTGCCGGGGATGGCTATGGCTACACCTTC. Protein product: CSASSSAGDGYGYTF.

V is TRBV11-2 and J is TRBJ1-2; TRBD1 aligns across 8 bases. Germline CDR1 is SGHAT and CDR2 is FQNNGV. CDR3 length: 15 amino acids. V lost 0 bases, J lost 4 bases, and 4 bases stayed unmatched. The CDR3 DNA reads as TGTGCCAGCAGCTTAGAGTCAGGGGGCGGCTATGGCTACACCTTC. Translated: CASSLESGGGYGYTF.

The chain joins TRBV15 to TRBJ1-4, with D possibly TRBD1 on 6 matching bases. This CDR3 has 16 amino acids. V was clipped by 0 bases and J by 3 bases, with 11 bases between them. CDR1 and CDR2 from the germline V gene are LNHNV and YYDKDF (reference sequence). The CDR3 nucleotides read TGTGCCACCAGCAGAGATCTGGGGGCTTCTAATGAAAAACTGTTTTTT. This translates into CATSRDLGASNEKLFF.

Here the CDR3 reads CASSQQIGTDTQYF. The CDR3 bases are TGTGCCAGCAGCCAACAGATAGGCACAGATACGCAGTATTTT. This chain uses TRBV4-2 with TRBJ2-3; D gene ambiguous. This CDR3 contains 14 residues. Trimming stripped 2 bases from V and 1 base from J, with 7 bases between. Germline assignment: CDR1 LGHNA and CDR2 YNFKEQ.

V usage is TRBV9 and J usage is TRBJ2-1, with 7 bases lining up with TRBD2. The CDR3 is 14 residues long. Germline assignment: CDR1 SGDLS and CDR2 YYNGEE. Losses at the gene ends were 0 bases for V and 10 bases for J; bases not matched to a gene: 7. The CDR3, as DNA: TGTGCCAGCAGCGTAGGGGGGGGTACTAAAGAGCAGTTCTTC. It yields the protein CASSVGGGTKEQFF.

The V and J genes are TRBV2 and TRBJ2-1; 11 nucleotides line up with TRBD2. Germline trimming cut 9 bases from V and 3 bases from J; bases unmatched to any gene: 4. Germline V gives CDR1 SNHLY, CDR2 FYNNEI. This CDR3 has 14 amino acids. CDR3 bases: TGTGCCAGTCTGACTAGCGGGGTCTACAATGAGCAGTTCTTC. This gives the protein CASLTSGVYNEQFF.

J is TRBJ2-7 and V is TRBV9; D call uncertain. The germline V gene has CDR1 SGDLS and CDR2 YYNGEE. The CDR3 is 15 residues long. V lost 0 bases and J 0 bases, leaving 10 bases between the germline ends. CDR3 DNA: TGTGCCAGCAGCGTAGCTTTGGAAACCTCCTACGAGCAGTACTTC. Protein product: CASSVALETSYEQYF.